The source of this T cell receptor beta chain is a study of control samples from healthy donors and cancer patients. Measured with immunoSEQ multiplex PCR; TCRdb has only the in-frame clones, and not every one. The table has 65,000 to 85,000 clones, roughly 86% seen once; the top ten hold under 2.5%. The CDR3 numbers 16 amino acids, ends counted. Germline assignment: CDR1 MNHEY and CDR2 SMNVEV (reference sequence). Comment on this clone: No DNA is shown, since the ends of the CDR3 on it are uncertain; the CDR3 is the one TCRdb lists.

The material sequenced was PBMCs. This sequence joins TRBV27 and TRBJ2-1; the D call of TRBD1 is as the table states it, not checked on the DNA. The receptor's source is a woman in her forties or fifties with head and neck cancer. Here the CDR3 reads CASSSSGQGTYNEQFF.